This TCR beta chain was observed in a study of OX40 agonist ivuxolimab in advanced cancers. On this clone itself: Its antigen remains unidentified.

Data came from immunoSEQ multiplex PCR; TCRdb stores just in-frame clones and leaves some out. The repertoire holds around 94,000 clones, around 91% seen once, with approximately 0.81% in the top ten. General study results and limits: Expanded peripheral T-cell antigen specificity went undetermined.

From germline, CDR1 is GTSNPN and CDR2 SVGIG (reference sequence). The CDR3 covers 15 residues. V was pared by 2 bases and J by 6 bases, with 5 bases of the junction left unmatched. The chain is built from TRBV30 and TRBJ2-1; TRBD2 agrees at 12 bases. This sequence was found in an adult with an advanced solid tumor such as melanoma, head and neck, liver or kidney cancer. This specimen consisted of CD4+ or CD8+ T cells sorted from blood, obtained in a trial of the OX40 agonist ivuxolimab. CDR3 loop: CAWSLGLAGSNEQFF. The DNA of the CDR3 is TGTGCCTGGAGTCTAGGACTAGCGGGATCCAATGAGCAGTTCTTC.